One and the same sample provided the 21 T cell receptor beta chains below, sequenced in a study of T cell changes during pregnancy in multiple sclerosis (dated by TCRdb to about 2019). The library relied on the immunoSEQ multiplex PCR assay. What TCRdb holds here is the immuneACCESS table cut down to in-frame rearrangements. Part of the clones is not present; checked against another copy, under half of the missing clones reflect an unresolved V gene, and the others are unexplained. The sample data list tens of thousands of clones, and 80% to 95% of these were observed just once. In total, the top ten clones hold roughly 7.4% of the sample. The specimen comprised CD8+ T cells from peripheral blood mononuclear cells, sampled in the third trimester of pregnancy. The source of these receptors is a female donor with multiple sclerosis, enrolled in a pregnancy study.

J is TRBJ2-5 and V is TRBV29-1; TRBD2 matches at 10 bases. Germline loops: CDR1 SQVTM, CDR2 ANQGSEA. The CDR3 covers 15 residues. Trimming took 1 base from V and 4 from J; bases not matched to a gene: 6. DNA of the CDR3: TGCAGCGTTGAAGCTGGAGCGGGAGGGACAGAGACCCAGTACTTC. The encoded protein is CSVEAGAGGTETQYF. The variable domain in full, with the rest retrieved from reference TRBV29-1 and TRBJ2-5, is SAVISQKPSRDICQRGTSLTIQCQVDSQVTMMFWYRQQPGQSLTLIATANQGSEATYESGFVIDKFPISRPNLTFSTLTVSNMSPEDSSIYLCSVEAGAGGTETQYFGPGTRLLVL.

The chain joins TRBV4-3 to TRBJ1-1; D uncertain. The CDR3 is 14 amino acids. V was pared by 0 bases and J by 1 base, with 6 bases between. Germline V gives CDR1 LGHNA, CDR2 YSLEER. The CDR3 DNA reads as TGCGCCAGCAGCCAAGATCCCCGGAACACTGAAGCTTTCTTT. Translated: CASSQDPRNTEAFF.

The chain carries TRBV27 and TRBJ1-2; possibly TRBD1 for D (6 bases). The germline V gene has CDR1 MNHEY and CDR2 SMNVEV (reference sequence). This CDR3 contains 15 residues. With 5 bases removed from V and 1 base from J, the gap between germline ends came to 14 bases. The CDR3 reads CASSPLTGYNYGYTF. The CDR3 nucleotides read TGTGCCAGCAGTCCCCTCACAGGGTATAACTATGGCTACACCTTC.

The chain joins TRBV14 to TRBJ1-1; 8 bases line up with TRBD1. With 3 bases clipped from V and 2 bases from J, the junction kept 11 bases outside the gene matches. Looked up from germline, CDR1 is SGHDN and CDR2 is FVKESK. The CDR3 is 17 residues long. CDR3 loop: CASSQKTGVHSNTEAFF. As DNA, the CDR3 is TGTGCCAGCAGCCAGAAGACAGGGGTTCACAGCAACACTGAAGCTTTCTTT.

V gene TRBV27 combines with J gene TRBJ2-7; 9 nucleotides align to TRBD2. CDR3 length: 12 amino acids. Germline CDR1 MNHEY, CDR2 SMNVEV (reference sequence). V shed 8 bases, J shed 5 bases, and the junction held 4 bases outside the gene matches. The CDR3 protein is CASAGGANEQYF. CDR3 bases: TGTGCCAGCGCGGGAGGGGCCAACGAGCAGTACTTC.

The genes are TRBV7-2 and TRBJ2-3, with 12 bases aligning to TRBD2. CDR1 SGHTA and CDR2 FQGNSA come from the germline V gene. Trimming removed 3 bases from V and 0 bases from J; junction bases left unmatched: 10. The CDR3 is made up of 19 amino acids. CDR3 nucleotides: TGTGCCAGCAGCTTCCCGACTAGCGGGGGAGGGGGAAGCACAGATACGCAGTATTTT. Translating it yields CASSFPTSGGGGSTDTQYF.

The chain carries TRBV19 and TRBJ2-5, with 9 bases aligning to TRBD2. Trimming cost V 3 bases and J 0 bases; bases outside gene matches: 5. Germline-derived CDR1 and CDR2 are LNHDA and SQIVND (reference sequence). This CDR3 region has 16 residues. The CDR3 region has the DNA TGTGCCAGTAGTATGGGTCTAGCGGGGTACCAAGAGACCCAGTACTTC. It translates to CASSMGLAGYQETQYF.

This clone was seen a handful of times. The chain recombines TRBV15 with TRBJ1-5; D gene unclear. This CDR3 is 14 amino acids long. The germline V gene has CDR1 LNHNV and CDR2 YYDKDF (reference sequence). The V end lost 1 base, the J end lost 6 bases, and 10 bases lay between the germline ends. The CDR3 protein is CATSRGRGFQPQHF. The CDR3, as DNA: TGTGCCACCAGCAGAGGCCGAGGATTTCAGCCCCAGCATTTT. The full variable domain, completed using reference TRBV15 and TRBJ1-5, is DAMVIQNPRYQVTQFGKPVTLSCSQTLNHNVMYWYQQKSSQAPKLLFHYYDKDFNNEADTPDNFQSRRPNTSFCFLDIRSPGLGDTAMYLCATSRGRGFQPQHFGDGTRLSIL.

This clone is a singleton in its sample. The chain couples TRBV11-2 to TRBJ1-2; 9 bases are shared with TRBD1. The germline gives CDR1 SGHAT, CDR2 FQNNGV. The CDR3 extends over 13 amino acids. V was pared by 5 bases and J by 8 bases, with 6 bases of the junction left unmatched. DNA for the CDR3: TGTGCCAGCAGCACCGGGACAGGGTACGGCTACACCTTC. Amino acids: CASSTGTGYGYTF.

This clone was seen only once. This rearrangement joins TRBV14 to TRBJ1-2; TRBD1 agrees at 8 bases. This CDR3 spans 15 amino acids. Germline CDR1 and CDR2: SGHDN and FVKESK. J gave up 6 bases and V 4 bases, and 10 bases lay outside the gene matches. In DNA, the CDR3 is TGTGCCAGCAGCCCCCCTTCAACAGGGGGACATGGCTACACCTTC. This sequence encodes CASSPPSTGGHGYTF. Together with reference TRBV14 and TRBJ1-2, the CDR3 gives the full variable domain: EAGVTQFPSHSVIEKGQTVTLRCDPISGHDNLYWYRRVMGKEIKFLLHFVKESKQDESGMPNNRFLAERTGGTYSTLKVQPAELEDSGVYFCASSPPSTGGHGYTFGSGTRLTVV.

The gene calls are TRBV15 and TRBJ2-3; 7 nucleotides match TRBD1. The V gene end was trimmed by 5 bases and the J gene end by 3 bases; junction bases not matched to a gene: 8. CDR3 size: 15 residues. CDR1 LNHNV and CDR2 YYDKDF come from the germline V gene (reference sequence). The CDR3, as DNA: TGTGCCACCAGCCCCCGGGACAGTGGAACAGATACGCAGTATTTT. This translates into CATSPRDSGTDTQYF.

The rearrangement joins TRBV13 to TRBJ2-2, with D possibly TRBD1 on 7 matching bases. Trimming took off 2 bases at V and 3 bases at J, with 16 bases between the two ends. The CDR3 is 17 amino acids. Germline V gene lookup returns CDR1 PRHDT and CDR2 FYEKMQ (reference sequence). CDR3 nucleotides: TGTGCCAGCAGCTTAAAAGGAGGGGGCCCGGACACCGGGGAGCTGTTTTTT. Its protein product is CASSLKGGGPDTGELFF.

This sequence joins TRBV28 and TRBJ1-5; no firm D call. This CDR3 contains 14 residues. Deletions cut 5 bases from V and 5 bases from J, with 13 bases between. Germline loops: CDR1 MDHEN, CDR2 SYDVKM. CDR3 protein: CASSELRRDQPQHF. In DNA, the CDR3 is TGTGCCAGCAGTGAACTCCGCCGCGATCAGCCCCAGCATTTT.

This clone was seen a single time. The chain employs TRBV19 and TRBJ2-1, with 14 nucleotides matching TRBD2. The trim removed 5 bases at V and 5 bases at J, leaving 2 bases unmatched. The CDR3 covers 15 residues. Germline V gives CDR1 LNHDA, CDR2 SQIVND (reference sequence). The CDR3: CASSWTSGGNNEQFF. The CDR3 DNA sequence: TGTGCCAGTAGTTGGACTAGCGGGGGGAACAATGAGCAGTTCTTC.

This clone appeared a single time. The gene calls are TRBV25-1 and TRBJ1-1; D might be TRBD1 (5 bases). The V and J ends lost 1 base and 8 bases respectively, with 11 bases between them. Germline assignment: CDR1 MGHDK and CDR2 SYGVNS. The CDR3 covers 13 residues. In DNA, the CDR3 is TGTGCCAGCAGTGAATGGGCAGGGCGGGAAGCTTTCTTT. This sequence encodes CASSEWAGREAFF.

The rearrangement joins TRBV5-4 to TRBJ1-2; tentative D call: TRBD1 (5 bases). Germline values: CDR1 SGHNT, CDR2 YYREEE (reference sequence). With 1 base removed from V and 4 bases from J, the gap between germline ends came to 14 bases. The CDR3 is made up of 15 amino acids. For the CDR3, the DNA is TGTGCCAGCAGCTTGTCCGGGGGGGACCGCTATGGCTACACCTTC. This gives the protein CASSLSGGDRYGYTF.

V and J are TRBV19 and TRBJ2-3; 7 bases are a match to TRBD1. Trimming removed 5 bases from V and 2 bases from J; junction bases left unmatched: 4. The germline gives CDR1 LNHDA, CDR2 SQIVND (reference sequence). This CDR3 comprises 14 residues. CDR3 coding DNA: TGTGCCAGTAGTCCAGGGGGATTCACAGATACGCAGTATTTT. Translated, it gives CASSPGGFTDTQYF.

The V call is TRBV28, the J call TRBJ1-2, with 7 bases lining up with TRBD1. Germline CDR1 is MDHEN and CDR2 is SYDVKM. V was pared by 7 bases and J by 2 bases, with 4 bases of the junction left unmatched. The CDR3 contains 13 residues. The CDR3, as DNA: TGTGCCAGCACAAAGGGACAGAACTATGGCTACACCTTC. Protein sequence: CASTKGQNYGYTF.

This sequence joins TRBV15 and TRBJ2-7, with TRBD2 matching over 8 bases. Per germline, CDR1 LNHNV and CDR2 YYDKDF (reference sequence). Trimming removed 0 bases from V and 5 bases from J; junction bases left unmatched: 9. The CDR3 consists of 16 residues. CDR3 sequence (DNA): TGTGCCACCAGCAGAGATCTGGGGCGGGAGGACCACGAGCAGTACTTC. Protein sequence: CATSRDLGREDHEQYF.

This clone was picked up one time. V gene TRBV4-1 combines with J gene TRBJ1-1; a possible D gene is TRBD1 (6 bases). This CDR3 has 16 residues. Trimming took 5 bases from V and 4 from J, leaving 20 bases between them. Germline loops: CDR1 MGHRA, CDR2 YSYEKL. CDR3 in amino acids: CASSSRDNYRSTEAFF. In nucleotides, the CDR3 is TGCGCCAGCAGCTCCCGGGACAACTACCGAAGCACTGAAGCTTTCTTT.

The chain links TRBV7-6 to TRBJ1-6, with 9 positions matching TRBD1. V shed 5 bases and J 3 bases; nucleotides not matched to a gene: 14. Germline values: CDR1 SGHVS, CDR2 FNYEAQ. CDR3 length: 19 amino acids. The CDR3 DNA reads as TGTGCCAGCAGCCTCGTCCCGGGACAGGGCCTAAGCTATAATTCACCCCTCCACTTT. This translates into CASSLVPGQGLSYNSPLHF.